This T cell receptor beta chain emerged from a study of control samples from healthy donors and cancer patients. Sequenced by immunoSEQ multiplex PCR; TCRdb stores in-frame clones only, minus some. Here the sample spans some 19,000 clones, less than 90% being singletons. Germline V gene lookup returns CDR1 SGHRS and CDR2 YFSETQ. V was trimmed by 4 bases and J by 3 bases, leaving 15 bases between them. The CDR3 is 15 amino acids. V is TRBV5-1 and J is TRBJ2-3; the D gene is possibly TRBD1 (6 bases). The origin of this receptor is a man aged 55-75 years with colorectal cancer. The sample comprised PBMCs. The CDR3 DNA reads as TGCGCCAGCAGCCCCGTCGGGCAGGGGACAGATACGCAGTATTTT. The encoded protein is CASSPVGQGTDTQYF.